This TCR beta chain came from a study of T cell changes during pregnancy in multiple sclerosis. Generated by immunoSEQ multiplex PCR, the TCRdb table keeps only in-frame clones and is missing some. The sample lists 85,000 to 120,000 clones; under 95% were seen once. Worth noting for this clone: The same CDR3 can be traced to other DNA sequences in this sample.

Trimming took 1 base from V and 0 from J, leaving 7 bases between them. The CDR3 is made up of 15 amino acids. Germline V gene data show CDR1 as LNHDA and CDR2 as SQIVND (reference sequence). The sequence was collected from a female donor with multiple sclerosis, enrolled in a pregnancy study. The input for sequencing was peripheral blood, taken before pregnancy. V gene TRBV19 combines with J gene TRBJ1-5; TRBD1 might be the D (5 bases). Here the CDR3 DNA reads TGTGCCAGTAGTATAGGTAGGGGTAGCAATCAGCCCCAGCATTTT. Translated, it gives CASSIGRGSNQPQHF.